This T cell receptor (beta chain) was observed in a study of blood T cells in healthy people across ages. Study findings and constraints: Age advanced and TCR beta diversity per million T cells fell, roughly linearly.

On this clonotype: Its antigen is not known.

This CDR3 has 16 amino acids. The germline CDR1 and CDR2 sequences are MNHEY and SMNVEV (reference sequence). The V end was cut by 6 bases, the J end by 0 bases, with 15 bases between. A sample-barcoded 5' primer and a J-beta primer mix were used in a second PCR of roughly 7 to 11 cycles. Tags on each cDNA molecule came from a template-switch adaptor with 12 random nucleotides. TCRdb re-called the 5' RACE reads with MiXCR, one entry per CDR3 protein. This sample carries hundreds of thousands of distinct CDR3 sequences, 45% to 70% of them seen once, and the ten largest clones take more than 25%. The chain recombines TRBV27 with TRBJ1-3; TRBD1 might be the D (5 bases). This receptor was obtained from a middle-aged man in good health. Sequencing input: blood. The CDR3 nucleotides are TGTGCCAGCAGCCCCCGACAGACTTTCTCTGGAAACACCATATATTTT. The encoded protein is CASSPRQTFSGNTIYF.